This T cell receptor (beta chain) was captured by sequencing in a study of post-analysis software for immune sequencing data. Overall study context: Relapsing-remitting, secondary progressive and progressive-relapsing forms of multiple sclerosis all featured among disease courses.

V was pared by 3 bases and J by 1 base, with 5 bases of the junction left unmatched. This CDR3 region has 15 residues. Germline CDR1 is SGHTA and CDR2 is FQGNSA. Findings and limits, study-wide: Patients carried several TRBV segments more frequently than controls did, and TRBV5-6, TRBV5-1 and TRBV20-1 were among them. Controls significantly exceeded multiple sclerosis patients in normalized Chao1 diversity.

The TCR beta cDNA libraries contained unique molecular identifiers. From about 0.98 to 11 million T cells, 400,000 to 600,000 cDNA molecules were obtained. TCRdb used MiXCR to reprocess the PCR reads, holding one entry per CDR3 protein. The sample carries roughly 700,000 distinct CDR3 sequences, approximately 30% recorded once. This clonotype has only a few counts. What it binds is not known. The sequence came from a girl between 5 and 17 years old with multiple sclerosis. The sequenced sample consisted of blood. The chain recombines TRBV7-2 with TRBJ2-5; 7 bases fit TRBD2. CDR3 in DNA: TGTGCCAGCAGCTTCCAGTCGGGGGGCCAAGAGACCCAGTACTTC. This translates into CASSFQSGGQETQYF.